The 13 T cell receptor beta chains listed next were all sequenced from one sample in a study of regulatory T cells in long-lasting Graves disease. In building TCR beta libraries, iRepertoire HTBI primers were used together with Arm-PCR of CDR3 regions. TCRdb re-derived calls from the multiplex PCR reads in MiXCR, one entry per CDR3 protein. The sample lists about 560,000 distinct CDR3 sequences; 16% were seen once. The time point is: newly diagnosed GD, antithyroid drugs for less than 3 months. RNA isolated from PBMCs was used to make the TCR library. These data were also reused for a study on T cells in Graves' hyperthyroidism and ophthalmopathy.

This material consisted of peripheral blood mononuclear cells (PBMCs), taken at new diagnosis, from a patient treated with antithyroid drugs. The receptors here all came from a man aged 18 to 29 with Graves disease.

This clonotype appeared many times. The chain joins TRBV6-2 or TRBV6-3 to TRBJ2-3, with no clear D. The V gene lost 4 bases and the J gene lost 2 bases, with 7 bases spanning the gap. Germline CDR1 and CDR2: MNHEY and SVGEGT. CDR3 length: 13 amino acids. CDR3 loop: CASSFTFTDTQYF. CDR3 coding DNA: TGTGCCAGCAGTTTCACCTTCACAGATACGCAGTATTTT.

V gene TRBV6-2 or TRBV6-3 combines with J gene TRBJ2-1; D possibly corresponds to TRBD2 (6 bases). The V end lost 6 bases, the J end lost 3 bases, and 21 bases lay between the germline ends. Germline V gene sequence: CDR1 MNHEY, CDR2 SVGEGT. CDR3 length equals 17 residues. In DNA form, the CDR3 reads TGTGCCAGCAGCCTCGCTAGCGTCCAGGGAGGCTACAATGAGCAGTTCTTC. Translated: CASSLASVQGGYNEQFF.

This clonotype was observed many times. V usage is TRBV7-3 and J usage is TRBJ1-6; perhaps TRBD1 as D (5 bases). The V gene's germline CDR1 is SGHTA and CDR2 FQGTGA. The V and J ends lost 4 bases and 9 bases respectively, with 19 bases between them. This CDR3 is 16 amino acids long. The CDR3 DNA is TGTGCCAGCAGCTCGCGGCAGGCAGGGTCGGGTTCACCCCTCCACTTT. As protein: CASSSRQAGSGSPLHF.

This clonotype was found many times. The chain joins TRBV3-1 to TRBJ2-5; 13 positions match TRBD2. This CDR3 is built from 15 residues. Germline V gene lookup returns CDR1 LGHDT and CDR2 YNNKEL (reference sequence). With V trimmed by 6 bases and J by 2 bases, 3 bases remained unmatched. The CDR3 spells CASRRTSGSQETQYF. The CDR3 DNA follows: TGTGCCAGCAGGAGGACTAGCGGGAGTCAAGAGACCCAGTACTTC.

A few counts support this clonotype. The chain has TRBV13 and TRBJ2-7; the D call may be TRBD1 or TRBD2 (5 bases each). The germline CDR1 and CDR2 sequences are PRHDT and FYEKMQ (reference sequence). This CDR3 contains 13 residues. V gave up 5 bases and J gave up 6 bases, with 14 bases separating them. CDR3 sequence (DNA): TGTGCCAGCAGCGCCCGAGGGGTTGCCGAGCAGTACTTC. Translating it yields CASSARGVAEQYF.

This clonotype has only a few counts. The chain has TRBV20-1 and TRBJ2-1, with 9 nucleotides matching TRBD2. Germline CDR1 DFQATT, CDR2 SNEGSKA (reference sequence). V was pared by 6 bases and J by 3 bases, with 6 bases of the junction left unmatched. There are 14 residues in the CDR3. The CDR3 coding sequence is TGCAGTGCCCCTACTAGCGGGTTCTACAATGAGCAGTTCTTC. Its translation is CSAPTSGFYNEQFF.

V usage is TRBV20-1 and J usage is TRBJ2-7; tentatively, D is TRBD1 or TRBD2 (5 bases each). CDR1 and CDR2 (germline): DFQATT, SNEGSKA (reference sequence). V was shortened by 2 bases and J by 1 base, with 9 bases between the two germline ends. The CDR3 length is 13 residues. The CDR3 reads CSARTWGSYEQYF. The CDR3 DNA sequence: TGCAGTGCTAGAACCTGGGGGTCCTACGAGCAGTACTTC.

This clonotype was detected many times. The rearrangement uses TRBV3-1 and TRBJ1-1; D uncertain. The CDR3 length is 14 residues. Per germline, CDR1 LGHDT and CDR2 YNNKEL (reference sequence). V dropped 3 bases and J dropped 5 bases, with 13 bases sitting between them. CDR3 amino acids: CASSHLVGGTEAFF. CDR3 sequence (DNA): TGTGCCAGCAGCCACCTTGTGGGTGGGACTGAAGCTTTCTTT.

The sample holds a few counts of this clonotype. The rearrangement links TRBV29-1 to TRBJ1-1, with TRBD1 matching 9 bases. The CDR3 is 11 amino acids. With 8 bases clipped from V and 6 bases from J, the junction kept 4 bases outside the gene matches. Germline assignment: CDR1 SQVTM and CDR2 ANQGSEA. CDR3 amino acids: CSIQGAAEAFF. CDR3 in DNA: TGCAGCATACAGGGGGCCGCTGAAGCTTTCTTT.

The chain is built from TRBV6-5 and TRBJ1-3; no firm D call. The CDR3 runs 15 residues. CDR1 and CDR2 from the germline V gene are MNHEY and SVGAGI. Trimming took off 0 bases at V and 0 bases at J, with 6 bases between the two ends. The DNA for the CDR3 is TGTGCCAGCAGTTACTCCACGGTCTCTGGAAACACCATATATTTT. It encodes CASSYSTVSGNTIYF.

This clonotype occurred many times. Just one base apart from a much larger clone, this may be a read error. The chain combines TRBV3-1 with TRBJ1-1; the D gene is possibly TRBD1 (5 bases). Per the germline V gene, CDR1 is LGHDT and CDR2 is YNNKEL (reference sequence). With 4 bases removed from V and 4 bases from J, the gap between germline ends came to 10 bases. This CDR3 contains 13 residues. The CDR3 spells CASSPGMTTEAFF. The CDR3 DNA follows: TGTGCCAGCAGCCCAGGGATGACCACTGAAGCTTTCTTT.

This clonotype was picked up a small number of times. This chain uses TRBV6-1 with TRBJ1-5, with D unclear. The V gene lost 3 bases and the J gene lost 3 bases, with 12 bases spanning the gap. The CDR3 extends over 15 amino acids. Per germline, CDR1 MNHNS and CDR2 SASEGT. The CDR3 DNA reads TGTGCCAGCAGTGATCTTCTCGGGGACAATCAGCCCCAGCATTTT. Amino acid sequence: CASSDLLGDNQPQHF.

Notes on this clonotype: This sequence may be a read error, since a much larger clone differs from it by one base. The rearrangement joins TRBV2 to TRBJ2-3, with TRBD2 identical over 7 bases. The length of the CDR3 is 16 residues. CDR1 is SNHLY, CDR2 FYNNEI, per germline. V was pared by 9 bases and J by 1 base, with 13 bases of the junction left unmatched. The CDR3 DNA reads as TGTGCCAGGGGGACTGGCGGGAGCGGGGGCACAGATACGCAGTATTTT. It specifies CARGTGGSGGTDTQYF. Based on the CDR3 plus reference TRBV2 and TRBJ2-3, the full variable domain is EPEVTQTPSHQVTQMGQEVILRCVPISNHLYFYWYRQILGQKVEFLVSFYNNEISEKSEIFDDQFSVERPDGSNFTLKIRSTKLEDSAMYFCARGTGGSGGTDTQYFGPGTRLTVL.